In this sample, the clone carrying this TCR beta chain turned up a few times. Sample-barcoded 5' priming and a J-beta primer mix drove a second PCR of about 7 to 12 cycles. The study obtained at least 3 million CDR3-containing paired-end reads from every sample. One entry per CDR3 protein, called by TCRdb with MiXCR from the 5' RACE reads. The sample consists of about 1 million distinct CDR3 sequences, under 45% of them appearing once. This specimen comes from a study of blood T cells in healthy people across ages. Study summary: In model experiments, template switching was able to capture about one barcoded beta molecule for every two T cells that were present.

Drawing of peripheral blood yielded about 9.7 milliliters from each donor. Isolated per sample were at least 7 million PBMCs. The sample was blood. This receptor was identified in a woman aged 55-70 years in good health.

CDR3 sequence: CSASWDRGQETQYF. The CDR3 DNA reads TGCAGTGCTAGCTGGGACAGGGGACAAGAGACCCAGTACTTC. The genes are TRBV20-1 and TRBJ2-5; the match to TRBD1 covers 10 bases. V was clipped by 3 bases and J by 2 bases; unmatched bases: 3. Germline CDR1 is DFQATT and CDR2 is SNEGSKA (reference sequence). This CDR3 is 14 amino acids long.